This T cell receptor (beta chain) was sequenced in a study of cytomegalovirus exposure and HLA in healthy donors. Study-wide context: HLA-typed donors were the source of tens of millions of unique TCRs held in an early data release. Notes on the study in general: Indistinguishable V segments, including TRBV6-2 and TRBV6-3, were excluded. Reports showed the classifier diagnosing cytomegalovirus status with high specificity and sensitivity.

Participants comprised healthy donors of bone marrow. About this clone: Its antigen is not known.

V was clipped by 5 bases and J by 3 bases; unmatched bases: 6. CDR3 size: 15 residues. Germline lookup yields CDR1 SGHVS and CDR2 FNYEAQ. The PCR had 60 Vbeta and 13 Jbeta primers. Sequencing used immunoSEQ multiplex PCR; TCRdb keeps in-frame clones, though not all of them. Here the sample spans some 130,000 clones, roughly 80% being singletons. The chain couples TRBV7-6 to TRBJ2-3, with TRBD2 identical over 9 bases. Sequencing was done on a sample of PBMCs. This clonotype was sampled from a male donor in good health and CMV-seronegative. The CDR3: CASSRSSGSTDTQYF. For the CDR3, the DNA is TGTGCCAGCAGCCGAAGTAGCGGGAGTACAGATACGCAGTATTTT.